This T cell receptor (beta chain) stems from a study of Ad26.COV2.S vaccination and SARS-CoV-2 variants. Study-level points and caveats: Compared with placebo recipients, vaccine recipients had higher spike-specific TCR breadth. With respect to non-spike TCR breadth, vaccine and placebo recipients were similar. The authors reported substantial breadth in spike-specific CD8+ and CD4+ T cell responses after vaccination. An underestimation of total T cell responses may have resulted from the TCR breadth and depth analyses.

Sequencing used immunoSEQ multiplex PCR; TCRdb keeps in-frame clones, though not all of them. The sample shows roughly 380,000 clones, under 95% of them seen only once. This clone has a single count. Its target is unknown. Germline-derived CDR1 and CDR2 are SGDLS and YYNGEE. Trimming took off 2 bases at V and 7 bases at J, with 10 bases between the two ends. The CDR3 has 13 residues. The receptor's source is a human donor who had recovered from COVID-19. The sequenced sample was peripheral blood, obtained after recovery from COVID-19. The chain links TRBV9 to TRBJ2-1, with D perhaps TRBD2 (6 bases). CDR3 residues: CASSVNSGNEQFF. The DNA of the CDR3 is TGTGCCAGCAGCGTTAATAGCGGAAATGAGCAGTTCTTC. The full variable domain, in which reference TRBV9 and TRBJ2-1 provide the parts outside the CDR3, is DSGVTQTPKHLITATGQRVTLRCSPRSGDLSVYWYQQSLDQGLQFLIQYYNGEERAKGNILERFSAQQFPDLHSELNLSSLELGDSALYFCASSVNSGNEQFFGPGTRLTVL.